This T cell receptor (beta chain) was profiled in a study of identical twins. The length of the CDR3 is 13 residues. V was shortened by 4 bases and J by 1 base, with 7 bases between the two germline ends. Germline V CDR1 and CDR2: MNHEY, SMNVEV (reference sequence). A template switching step contributed a universal primer site, while unique molecular identifiers were present in the cDNA. Each CDR3 protein is one row after TCRdb ran MiXCR on the 5' RACE reads. This sample has about 690,000 distinct CDR3 sequences, with approximately 6.1% found just once. The rearrangement uses TRBV27 and TRBJ1-1; D is unresolved. The receptor's source is a man aged 18 to 35 in good health. Sequencing used naive T cells sorted from blood. In nucleotides, the CDR3 is TGTGCCAGCAGTTCCCATAGGAACACTGAAGCTTTCTTT. This translates into CASSSHRNTEAFF.